The 2 T cell receptor beta chains given below trace back to one sample, sequenced in a study of vaccination and CD4 T cells after COVID-19. Cultured CD4+ T-cell DNA underwent Oncomine TCR Beta short-read sequencing. TCRdb re-called the PCR reads through MiXCR, storing one row per CDR3 protein. This table holds about 16,000 distinct CDR3 sequences, 36% found once. The sample's treatment: approximately nine-day PBMC culture with coronavirus spike peptide pools or control peptides (ViraFEST assay). Which antigens these TCRs recognize remains unknown. Material: CD4+ T cells from blood, cultured in vitro, obtained before SARS-CoV-2 vaccination. These TCRs come from a human donor who received a COVID-19 vaccine.

The chain employs TRBV7-4 and TRBJ1-5; 9 positions match TRBD1. This CDR3 comprises 12 residues. The trim removed 6 bases at V and 11 bases at J, leaving 5 bases unmatched. Germline CDR1 is SGHVT and CDR2 is SQSDAQ. CDR3 DNA: TGTGCCAGCAGTCAAACAGGGGGCGCCCAGCATTTT. It specifies CASSQTGGAQHF.

The chain uses TRBV12-3 or TRBV12-4 and TRBJ1-2; D is uncertain. V lost 3 bases and J lost 8, with 10 bases in between. The CDR3 runs to 12 residues. The CDR3 coding sequence is TGTGCCAGCAGTTTTGGAGGGTACGGCTACACCTTC. Its protein is CASSFGGYGYTF.